Sequencing of this T cell receptor beta chain was carried out in a study of T cells generated in artificial thymic organoids (TCRdb year 2017). Looking at the study overall: In some experiments, thymic T cells were further FACS-purified to deplete CD4 immature single positive or double positive precursors. The study compared the TCR alpha and beta CDR3 repertoires of CD8 single positive T cells derived from in vitro artificial thymic organoids against those of naive CD8 T cells from thymus and peripheral blood. The displayed repertoire sequencing data were described as being representative of three independent experiments.

As regards this clonotype: It has no known antigen specificity. The sample holds no much larger clone one base away, and base qualities are not on file.

The paper as a whole reports these results and caveats: Organoid-derived CD8 single positive T cells showed physiological TCR clonotype diversity comparable to thymic and blood naive CD8 T cells.

Enrichment of primary CD8+ T cells was performed with magnetic beads using the Miltenyi CD8+ T cell Isolation Kit. Before RNA extraction, CD3+TCRalphabeta+CD8 single positive T cells from both organoids and thymus were sorted by FACS. Total RNA was purified from 40,000 to 200,000 sorted cells per sample with the RNeasy Micro kit, and quality checked on an Agilent RNA 6000 Nano chip. Thymic fragments were dissected, disrupted by pipetting and filtered through a 70 um strainer so that thymocytes were released. TCRalpha and TCRbeta libraries were amplified in separate semi-nested PCR reactions using Advantage 2 and reverse primers located in the TRAC or TRBC constant regions. Between about 3 and 550 ng of total RNA was used as input for first-strand cDNA synthesis. TCR cDNA libraries were made by 5'-RACE with the SMARTer PCR cDNA Synthesis kit, using a poly-dT primer for first-strand synthesis. Sample-specific 5-nucleotide barcodes were carried by the semi-nested constant-region reverse primers, and the resulting products were cleaned using the Zymo DNA Clean and Concentrator-5 kit. Up to ten barcoded samples were pooled, ligated to Illumina adaptors and sequenced on an Illumina MiSeq as 2 x 150 bp paired-end reads. As for how the authors treated the data: After demultiplexing, reads were aligned using BLAT against a custom library built from IMGT containing every combination of human TRAV, TRAJ, TRBV, TRBD and TRBJ. The best BLAT hits were picked using pslCDnaFilter (-maxAligns=1, -ignoreIntrons), and custom Perl scripts were used to calculate clonotype frequencies. Through fastp at Q25 and MiXCR, TCRdb rebuilt clones from the public reads, retaining in-frame beta chains. Every CDR3 protein is listed once, alongside the most common genes and DNA of its rows. TCRdb, not the original authors, processed these V and J calls. The sample has some 8,000 distinct CDR3 sequences on record, approximately 16% of them singletons. Approximately 1.4% of the sample comes from the top ten.

The CDR3 covers 13 residues, taking in both the cysteine and the phenylalanine. Here the CDR3 DNA is all that survives: 39 bases in frame from base 1. V drops 6 bases and J drops 9 bases, leaving 15 bases in between. CDR1 is given as MNHEY and CDR2 as SVGAGI, both from the germline V gene. The source material was naive CD8+ T cells from the thymus. The label giving this sample's cell subset or site can be read as: CD3+TCRalphabeta+CD8SP T cells; for blood, CD45RO-CCR7+ naive CD8+ T cells. The TCR sequence derives from a human donor who gave cord blood stem cells for thymic organoid culture, a cardiac surgery patient who gave postnatal thymus, or a blood donor (not recorded which). In this chain, TRBV6-5 is recombined with TRBJ2-1; TRBD2 is possibly the D segment (6 matching bases). The CDR3 loop reads CASSTNSEGEQFF. The DNA sequence is given as TGTGCCAGCAGCACTAATTCGGAGGGTGAGCAGTTCTTC.